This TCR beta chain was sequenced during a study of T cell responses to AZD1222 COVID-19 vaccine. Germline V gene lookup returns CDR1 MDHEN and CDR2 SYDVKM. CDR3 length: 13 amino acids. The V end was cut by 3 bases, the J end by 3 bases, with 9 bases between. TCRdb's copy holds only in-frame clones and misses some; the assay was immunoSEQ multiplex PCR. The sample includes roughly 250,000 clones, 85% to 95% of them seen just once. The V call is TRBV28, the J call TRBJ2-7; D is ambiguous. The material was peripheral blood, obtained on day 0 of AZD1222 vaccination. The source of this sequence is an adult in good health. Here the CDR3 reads CASSFGFRYEQYF. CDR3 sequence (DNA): TGTGCCAGCAGTTTTGGGTTCCGCTACGAGCAGTACTTC.